This passage covers 14 T cell receptor beta chains from one sample sequenced in a study of regulatory T cells in long-lasting Graves disease. Time point denoted: persistent/refractory GD, antithyroid drugs over 5 years with positive TRAb. Researchers made the TCR library from RNA that was extracted from PBMCs. TCR beta libraries were built with iRepertoire HTBI primers and Arm-PCR of CDR3 regions. TCRdb processed the multiplex PCR reads anew with MiXCR; each CDR3 protein has one entry. The sample has 400,000 to 500,000 distinct CDR3 sequences; around 20% are singletons. Sequenced material: peripheral blood mononuclear cells (PBMCs), taken when the disease was refractory, from a patient treated with antithyroid drugs. The origin of the receptors is a female donor with Graves disease.

This clonotype was seen ten or more times. This sequence joins TRBV12-3 or TRBV12-4 and TRBJ2-2; 10 bases agree with TRBD2. The CDR3 covers 15 residues. V lost 6 bases, J lost 4 bases, and 5 bases stayed unmatched. In DNA, the CDR3 is TGTGCCAGCAGCCTAGCGGGAGTAGGCACCGGGGAGCTGTTTTTT. Encoded protein: CASSLAGVGTGELFF.

The table lists this clonotype with many counts. The chain employs TRBV18 and TRBJ1-6; a weak D match, TRBD1 (6 bases). With 2 bases removed from V and 7 bases from J, the gap between germline ends came to 15 bases. The CDR3 length is 16 residues. CDR1 KGHSH and CDR2 LQKENI come from the germline V gene. The CDR3 region has the DNA TGTGCCAGCTCACCAAGGGAACAGGGTGAAAATTCACCCCTCCACTTT. Amino acids: CASSPREQGENSPLHF. Complete variable domain (other parts from reference TRBV18 and TRBJ1-6): NAGVMQNPRHLVRRRGQEARLRCSPMKGHSHVYWYRQLPEEGLKFMVYLQKENIIDESGMPKERFSAEFPKEGPSILRIQQVVRGDSAAYFCASSPREQGENSPLHFGNGTRLTVT.

This clonotype was found many times. The rearrangement links TRBV28 to TRBJ2-5, with 9 positions matching TRBD2. The germline CDR1 and CDR2 sequences are MDHEN and SYDVKM. Trimming at V came to 1 base and at J to 4 bases, leaving 10 bases not matched to a gene. The CDR3 covers 17 residues. The CDR3 loop is CASSLFGGRATSETQYF. DNA for the CDR3: TGTGCCAGCAGTTTATTTGGCGGGAGGGCCACCTCAGAGACCCAGTACTTC.

This chain uses TRBV30 with TRBJ1-2; D gene ambiguous. The CDR3 spans 13 residues. V dropped 0 bases and J dropped 2 bases, with 7 bases sitting between them. Germline V gives CDR1 GTSNPN, CDR2 SVGIG (reference sequence). The CDR3 DNA reads TGTGCCTGGAGTGTTTCCGAGAACTATGGCTACACCTTC. Translating it yields CAWSVSENYGYTF.

The sample holds many counts of this clonotype. This rearrangement joins TRBV5-1 to TRBJ2-7, with 10 bases fitting TRBD2. This CDR3 region has 14 residues. V lost 6 bases to trimming and J lost 2 bases; unmatched junction nucleotides: 5. Germline CDR1 is SGHRS and CDR2 is YFSETQ. The CDR3 DNA reads as TGCGCCAGCACCGCCGGGACTAGCGCCTACGAGCAGTACTTC. As protein: CASTAGTSAYEQYF.

This clonotype showed up many times. The V gene is TRBV28, the J gene TRBJ2-2; D unresolved. In germline, CDR1 is MDHEN, CDR2 SYDVKM. This CDR3 spans 14 amino acids. Trimming removed 10 bases at V and 3 bases at J, with 15 bases between. The CDR3 is CATPANTDTGELFF. In DNA, the CDR3 is TGTGCCACTCCCGCTAACACGGACACCGGGGAGCTGTTTTTT.

This chain connects TRBV2 to TRBJ2-5; 14 bases fit TRBD2. The CDR3 extends over 18 amino acids. Germline assignment: CDR1 SNHLY and CDR2 FYNNEI. V gave up 5 bases and J gave up 5 bases; unmatched junction bases: 13. The CDR3 sequence: CASSRQLGTSGSPETQYF. CDR3 nucleotide sequence: TGTGCCAGCAGTAGACAGCTTGGGACTAGCGGGAGTCCGGAGACCCAGTACTTC.

In this sample, this clonotype turned up a few times. The chain has TRBV29-1 and TRBJ1-1; D not certain. CDR3 length equals 14 residues. V lost 3 bases and J lost 3, with 14 bases in between. The V gene's germline CDR1 is SQVTM and CDR2 ANQGSEA. This CDR3 reads CSVDEDLWDTEAFF. DNA of the CDR3: TGCAGCGTTGACGAAGATCTTTGGGACACTGAAGCTTTCTTT.

This clonotype was seen repeatedly, ten times or more. The chain is built from TRBV28 and TRBJ2-2, with D unclear. Germline V lookup: CDR1 MDHEN, CDR2 SYDVKM. V lost 2 bases and J lost 2, with 9 bases in between. This CDR3 is built from 15 residues. In nucleotides, the CDR3 is TGTGCCAGCAGTTTACCCCATACTAACACCGGGGAGCTGTTTTTT. It codes for CASSLPHTNTGELFF.

The chain couples TRBV20-1 to TRBJ2-2; 7 nucleotides line up with TRBD1. The junction had 7 bases not matched to a gene; V was cut back by 5 bases and J by 4 bases. The CDR3 covers 14 residues. Germline CDR1 reads DFQATT; CDR2 reads SNEGSKA (reference sequence). Here the CDR3 reads CSAFQGVGTGELFF. In nucleotides, the CDR3 is TGCAGTGCTTTTCAGGGGGTGGGCACCGGGGAGCTGTTTTTT.

This clonotype was seen only a few times. The V gene is TRBV28, the J gene TRBJ2-3; D is unresolved. This CDR3 comprises 14 residues. V dropped 3 bases and J dropped 2 bases, with 9 bases sitting between them. CDR1 is MDHEN, CDR2 SYDVKM, per germline. CDR3 in amino acids: CASSLAQLTDTQYF. The CDR3 DNA sequence: TGTGCCAGCAGTTTGGCACAGCTCACAGATACGCAGTATTTT.

The CDR3 region has the DNA TGCAGCGTCGGAGACAGGGGGCGATCCGCTGAAGCTTTCTTT. Residues: CSVGDRGRSAEAFF. The chain links TRBV29-1 to TRBJ1-1; TRBD1 aligns across 10 bases. V dropped 6 bases and J dropped 6; count of bases not matched to a gene: 10. This CDR3 spans 14 amino acids. Germline V CDR1 and CDR2: SQVTM, ANQGSEA.

Concerning this clonotype: A much larger clone lies one base from this, so it may be a read error. V gene TRBV11-2 combines with J gene TRBJ2-7; D not certain. The germline V gene encodes CDR1 SGHAT and CDR2 FQNNGV. The CDR3 spans 13 residues. CDR3 sequence: CATRGSTSPEQYF. In DNA, the CDR3 is TGTGCAACTCGCGGTTCTACTTCCCCCGAGCAGTACTTC.

There are many counts of this clonotype. V gene TRBV28 combines with J gene TRBJ1-2; maybe TRBD1 (5 bases). Trimming removed 5 bases at V and 6 bases at J, with 25 bases between. Germline V gene data show CDR1 as MDHEN and CDR2 as SYDVKM. This CDR3 contains 17 residues. The CDR3 protein is CASSPPLPRWGLDGYTF. Here the CDR3 DNA reads TGTGCCAGCAGTCCCCCCCTCCCTCGGTGGGGCCTTGATGGCTACACCTTC.